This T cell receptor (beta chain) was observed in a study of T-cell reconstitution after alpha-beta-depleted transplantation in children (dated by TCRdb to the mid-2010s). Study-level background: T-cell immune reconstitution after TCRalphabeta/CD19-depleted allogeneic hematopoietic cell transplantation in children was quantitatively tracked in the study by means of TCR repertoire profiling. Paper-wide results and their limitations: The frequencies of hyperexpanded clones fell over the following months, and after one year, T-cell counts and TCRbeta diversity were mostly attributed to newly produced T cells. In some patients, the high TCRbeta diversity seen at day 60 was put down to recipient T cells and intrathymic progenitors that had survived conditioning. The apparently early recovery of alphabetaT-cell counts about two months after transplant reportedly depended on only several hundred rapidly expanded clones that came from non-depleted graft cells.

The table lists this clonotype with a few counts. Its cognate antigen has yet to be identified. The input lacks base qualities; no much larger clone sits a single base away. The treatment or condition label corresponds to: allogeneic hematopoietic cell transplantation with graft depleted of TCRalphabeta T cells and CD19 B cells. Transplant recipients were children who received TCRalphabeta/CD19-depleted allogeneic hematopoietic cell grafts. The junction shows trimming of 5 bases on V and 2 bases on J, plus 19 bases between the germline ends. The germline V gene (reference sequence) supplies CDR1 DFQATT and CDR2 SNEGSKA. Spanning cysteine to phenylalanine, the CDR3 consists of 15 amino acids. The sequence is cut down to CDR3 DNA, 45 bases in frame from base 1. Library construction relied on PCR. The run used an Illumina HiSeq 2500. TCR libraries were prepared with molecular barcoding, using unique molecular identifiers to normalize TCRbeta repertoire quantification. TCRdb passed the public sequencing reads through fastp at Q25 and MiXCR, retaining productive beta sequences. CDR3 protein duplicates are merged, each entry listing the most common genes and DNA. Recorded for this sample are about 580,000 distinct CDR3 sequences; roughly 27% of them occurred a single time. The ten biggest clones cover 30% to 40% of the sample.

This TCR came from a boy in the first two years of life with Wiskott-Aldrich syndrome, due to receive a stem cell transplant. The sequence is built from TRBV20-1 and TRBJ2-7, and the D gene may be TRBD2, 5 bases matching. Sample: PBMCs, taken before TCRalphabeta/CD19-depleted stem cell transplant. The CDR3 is CSAPFSRGATYEQYF. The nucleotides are TGCAGTGCTCCTTTCTCTCGGGGAGCCACCTACGAGCAGTACTTC.